The 16 T cell receptor beta chains below all came from one sample that was sequenced in a study of precursors of human CD4 cytotoxic T cells. Sorted CD4+ central memory, effector memory, IL-7R-high TEMRA and IL-7R-negative TEMRA cells underwent bulk UMI sequencing. Each CDR3 protein is one row after TCRdb ran MiXCR on the reads. The sample consists of 390 or so distinct CDR3 sequences, 21% of them appearing once. Material: memory CD4+ T cells from blood (PBMCs). These receptor sequences come from a human donor in good health.

By proportion, this clonotype is large. This chain joins TRBV18 and TRBJ1-4; D perhaps matches TRBD1 (5 bases). CDR3 length equals 13 residues. The germline CDR1 and CDR2 sequences are KGHSH and LQKENI. The V and J ends lost 7 bases and 8 bases respectively, with 14 bases between them. The DNA of the CDR3 is TGTGCCAGCTGCGGGACCTTTGGCGAAAAACTGTTTTTT. It is translated as CASCGTFGEKLFF.

By proportion, this clonotype is large. The V call is TRBV29-1, the J call TRBJ2-7, with unresolved D. The CDR3 totals 10 residues. Germline V gives CDR1 SQVTM, CDR2 ANQGSEA. V shed 3 bases and J shed 0 bases, with 0 bases lying between them. The CDR3 sequence is CSVDSYEQYF. CDR3 in DNA: TGCAGCGTTGACTCCTACGAGCAGTACTTC.

The chain uses TRBV19 and TRBJ2-7; D might be TRBD1 (6 bases). The CDR3 runs 14 residues. The V end was cut by 6 bases, the J end by 4 bases, with 16 bases between. The germline V gene has CDR1 LNHDA and CDR2 SQIVND (reference sequence). The CDR3 spells CASRRTGNLYEQYF. In DNA form, the CDR3 reads TGTGCCAGTAGACGCACAGGGAACCTATACGAGCAGTACTTC.

In its sample, this clonotype ranks as large. The chain recombines TRBV28 with TRBJ1-1; D is possibly TRBD1 (6 bases). The V gene's germline CDR1 is MDHEN and CDR2 SYDVKM. The CDR3 loop spans 13 amino acids. The germline V and J ends were trimmed by 1 base and 10 bases, with 13 bases remaining between them. The CDR3 sequence is CASSLFGVRGAFF. The CDR3 region has the DNA TGTGCCAGCAGTTTATTCGGCGTCAGGGGAGCTTTCTTT.

Judged by abundance, this clonotype is large. The chain combines TRBV7-9 with TRBJ2-4; 7 bases agree with TRBD1. Trimming took 3 bases from V and 0 from J; bases not matched to a gene: 5. The germline V gene encodes CDR1 SEHNR and CDR2 FQNEAQ (reference sequence). The CDR3 runs to 16 residues. The CDR3 DNA is TGTGCCAGCAGCTTTGGAAGGGGGCTAGCCAAAAACATTCAGTACTTC. It specifies CASSFGRGLAKNIQYF. The full variable domain, its missing parts supplied by reference TRBV7-9 and TRBJ2-4, is DTGVSQNPRHKITKRGQNVTFRCDPISEHNRLYWYRQTLGQGPEFLTYFQNEAQLEKSRLLSDRFSAERPKGSFSTLEIQRTEQGDSAMYLCASSFGRGLAKNIQYFGAGTRLSVL.

In its sample, this clonotype ranks as large. This chain uses TRBV3-1 with TRBJ2-5; 8 nucleotides match TRBD2. Germline V gene data show CDR1 as LGHDT and CDR2 as YNNKEL (reference sequence). The CDR3 totals 15 residues. Trimming took 0 bases from V and 5 from J; bases not matched to a gene: 5. The CDR3 DNA follows: TGTGCCAGCAGCCAAGATCCCCGGGAGGGTGAGACCCAGTACTTC. It yields the protein CASSQDPREGETQYF.

This clonotype is classed as large. The V and J genes are TRBV10-3 and TRBJ2-6; D remains ambiguous. Trimming pared 1 base from V and 0 bases from J, leaving 7 bases between. In germline, CDR1 is ENHRY, CDR2 SYGVKD. This CDR3 is built from 16 residues. The CDR3 region has the DNA TGTGCCATCAGTGAGTTTGTGAACTCTGGGGCCAACGTCCTGACTTTC. It yields the protein CAISEFVNSGANVLTF.

Judged by abundance, this clonotype is large. The J gene is TRBJ1-6, the V gene TRBV10-3; D is perhaps TRBD1 (5 bases). Germline values: CDR1 ENHRY, CDR2 SYGVKD. CDR3 length: 15 residues. Trimming removed 2 bases from V and 5 bases from J, with 10 bases in between. The CDR3 reads CAISEPGVDNSPLHF. CDR3 bases: TGTGCCATCAGTGAGCCGGGGGTCGATAATTCACCCCTCCACTTT.

The gene calls are TRBV2 and TRBJ2-1; 9 nucleotides line up with TRBD2. This CDR3 spans 16 amino acids. Germline values: CDR1 SNHLY, CDR2 FYNNEI. Germline trimming cut 2 bases from V and 5 bases from J; bases unmatched to any gene: 7. The CDR3 DNA reads as TGTGCCAGCAGTGAATGGGGTCTAGCGGGGAACAATGAGCAGTTCTTC. Its translation is CASSEWGLAGNNEQFF.

The chain combines TRBV18 with TRBJ2-1; TRBD1 matches 9 bases. Trimming removed 0 bases from V and 4 bases from J; junction bases left unmatched: 4. Germline V gene lookup returns CDR1 KGHSH and CDR2 LQKENI. The CDR3 totals 16 residues. The CDR3 DNA is TGTGCCAGCTCACCACCCGGGACAGGGAGTTACAATGAGCAGTTCTTC. This gives the protein CASSPPGTGSYNEQFF.

Sample share makes this clonotype large. The V call is TRBV6-1, the J call TRBJ2-2; possible D gene TRBD2, 6 bases. Germline V gene data show CDR1 as MNHNS and CDR2 as SASEGT. V was pared by 2 bases and J by 4 bases, with 14 bases between. The CDR3 is 16 residues long. The CDR3 sequence: CASSERASDFTGELFF. CDR3 DNA: TGTGCCAGCAGTGAACGGGCTAGCGATTTCACCGGGGAGCTGTTTTTT.

This clonotype was detected a few times. The chain has TRBV7-2 and TRBJ2-7; D is unclear. This CDR3 spans 14 amino acids. CDR1 SGHTA and CDR2 FQGNSA come from the germline V gene. V was cut by 2 bases and J by 2 bases, with 10 bases left in between. CDR3 coding DNA: TGTGCCAGCAGCTTAACCGATGTGGCCTACGAGCAGTACTTC. Amino acids: CASSLTDVAYEQYF.

Of note for this clonotype: This may come from a read error, since a much larger clone is one base off. The chain has TRBV4-1 and TRBJ1-5; no reliable D call. Germline-derived CDR1 and CDR2 are MGHRA and YSYEKL. CDR3 size: 14 residues. CDR3 bases: TGCGCCAGCAGCCAATATGATGGGGATCAGCCCCTGCATTTT. Residues: CASSQYDGDQPLHF.

To note about this clonotype: Being one base from a much bigger clone, this may be a read error. The chain links TRBV10-2 to TRBJ1-5, with 8 nucleotides matching TRBD1. Germline assignment: CDR1 WSHSY and CDR2 SAAADI. The CDR3 covers 13 residues. CDR3: CASTQGAHQPHHF. The CDR3 DNA is TGCGCCAGTACTCAGGGGGCCCATCAGCCCCACCATTTT.

This clonotype ranks as large. The chain employs TRBV12-5 and TRBJ2-1, with no clear D. V was cut by 2 bases and J by 0 bases, with 11 bases left in between. CDR1 LGHNT and CDR2 FRNRAP come from the germline V gene. The CDR3 extends over 16 amino acids. CDR3 sequence (DNA): TGTGCTAGTGGTTTGATAAGGTCCAGCTCCTACAATGAGCAGTTCTTC. It encodes CASGLIRSSSYNEQFF.

This clonotype is categorized as large (0.1 to 1%). The CDR3 region is CASSQVTPGSYEQYF. The CDR3, as DNA: TGTGCCAGCAGCCAAGTAACCCCGGGGTCCTACGAGCAGTACTTC. The rearrangement uses TRBV14 and TRBJ2-7, with a tentative D call TRBD2 (5 bases). CDR3 size: 15 residues. Trimming pared 1 base from V and 1 base from J, leaving 11 bases between. From germline, CDR1 is SGHDN and CDR2 FVKESK.